This T cell receptor (beta chain) is from a study of OX40 agonist ivuxolimab in advanced cancers. V lost 0 bases and J 4 bases, leaving 10 bases between the germline ends. Germline lookup yields CDR1 LNHDA and CDR2 SQIVND (reference sequence). This CDR3 has 15 residues. The repertoire was sequenced with immunoSEQ multiplex PCR; TCRdb's copy has only in-frame clones and lacks some. The table lists tens of thousands of clones, 83% of them singletons. Specimen: CD4+ or CD8+ T cells sorted from blood, collected in a trial of the OX40 agonist ivuxolimab. The origin of this receptor is an adult with an advanced solid tumor such as melanoma, head and neck, liver or kidney cancer. The chain employs TRBV19 and TRBJ1-5; D remains ambiguous. The CDR3 region is CASSIEGFSNQPQHF. CDR3 nucleotide sequence: TGTGCCAGTAGTATAGAAGGTTTTAGTAATCAGCCCCAGCATTTT.